This TCR beta chain came from a study of blood T cell repertoires in COVID-19. Whole-study context: Both acute and convalescent COVID-19 samples were obtained from the United States, Italy and Spain. PBMCs, B-cell-depleted T cells, or T cells were the source of the cDNA or gDNA that made up the material.

In the original analysis: Estimated nucleated cell counts came from reference gene primer amplification. Some clones are missing from TCRdb's copy, which holds only in-frame ones; the method was immunoSEQ multiplex PCR. V, J and clone size were drawn from that table, and D and trimming were deduced from the DNA. The sample has approximately 37,000 clones; about 88% are singletons. V lost 1 base and J lost 8, with 15 bases in between. Germline V gene sequence: CDR1 LNHNV, CDR2 YYDKDF (reference sequence). There are 15 residues in the CDR3. This chain uses TRBV15 with TRBJ2-1; D possibly corresponds to TRBD1 (6 bases). Sequencing was done on a sample of peripheral blood. This clonotype originated in a man in his fifties or sixties in a cohort sampled during active COVID-19. CDR3: CATSRVSGPGDEQFF. In nucleotides, the CDR3 is TGTGCCACCAGCAGAGTTTCGGGACCAGGGGATGAGCAGTTCTTC.